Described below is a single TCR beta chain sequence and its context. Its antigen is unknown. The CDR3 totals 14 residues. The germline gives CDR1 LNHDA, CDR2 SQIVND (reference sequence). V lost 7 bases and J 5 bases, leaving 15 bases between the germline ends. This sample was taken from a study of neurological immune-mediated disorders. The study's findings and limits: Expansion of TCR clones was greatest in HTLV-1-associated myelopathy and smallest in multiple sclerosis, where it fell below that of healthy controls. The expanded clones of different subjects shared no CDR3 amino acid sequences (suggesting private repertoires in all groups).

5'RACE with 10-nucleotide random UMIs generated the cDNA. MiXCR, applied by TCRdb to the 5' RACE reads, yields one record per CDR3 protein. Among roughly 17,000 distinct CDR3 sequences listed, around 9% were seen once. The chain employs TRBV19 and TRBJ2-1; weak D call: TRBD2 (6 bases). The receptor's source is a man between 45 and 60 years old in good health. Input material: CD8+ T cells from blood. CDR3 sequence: CASNPSGGDNEQFF. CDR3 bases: TGTGCCAGTAACCCAAGCGGAGGGGACAATGAGCAGTTCTTC. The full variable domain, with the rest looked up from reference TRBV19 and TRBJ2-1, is DGGITQSPKYLFRKEGQNVTLSCEQNLNHDAMYWYRQDPGQGLRLIYYSQIVNDFQKGDIAEGYSVSREKKESFPLTVTSAQKNPTAFYLCASNPSGGDNEQFFGPGTRLTVL.